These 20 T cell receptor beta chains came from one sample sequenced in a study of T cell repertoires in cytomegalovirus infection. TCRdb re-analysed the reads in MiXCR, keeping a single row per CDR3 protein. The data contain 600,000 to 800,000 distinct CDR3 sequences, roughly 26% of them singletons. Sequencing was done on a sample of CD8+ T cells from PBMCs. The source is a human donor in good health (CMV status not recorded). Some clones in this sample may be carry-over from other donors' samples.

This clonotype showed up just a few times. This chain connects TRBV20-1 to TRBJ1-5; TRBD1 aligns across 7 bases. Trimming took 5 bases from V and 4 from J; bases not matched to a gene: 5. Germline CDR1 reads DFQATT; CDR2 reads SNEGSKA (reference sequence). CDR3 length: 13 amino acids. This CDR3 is CSAVDRVNQPQHF. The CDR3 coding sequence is TGCAGTGCTGTAGACAGGGTAAATCAGCCCCAGCATTTT.

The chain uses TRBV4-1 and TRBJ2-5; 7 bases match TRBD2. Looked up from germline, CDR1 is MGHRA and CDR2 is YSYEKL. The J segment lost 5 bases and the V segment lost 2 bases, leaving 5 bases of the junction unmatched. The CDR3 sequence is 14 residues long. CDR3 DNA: TGCGCCAGCAGCCAATGGGGGGGGGGGGAGACCCAGTACTTC. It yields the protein CASSQWGGGETQYF.

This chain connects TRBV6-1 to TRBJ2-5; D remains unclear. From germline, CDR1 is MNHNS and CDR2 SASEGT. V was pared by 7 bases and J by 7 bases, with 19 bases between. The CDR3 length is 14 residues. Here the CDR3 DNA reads TGTGCCAGCACTCTAGGTCCGCCCGGTGGGACCCAGTACTTC. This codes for CASTLGPPGGTQYF.

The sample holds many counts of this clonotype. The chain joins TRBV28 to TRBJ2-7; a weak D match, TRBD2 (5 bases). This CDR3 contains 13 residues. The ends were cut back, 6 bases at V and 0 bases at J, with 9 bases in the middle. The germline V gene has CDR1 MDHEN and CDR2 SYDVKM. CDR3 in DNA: TGTGCCAGCAGGGACTCCTACTCCTACGAGCAGTACGTC. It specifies CASRDSYSYEQYV.

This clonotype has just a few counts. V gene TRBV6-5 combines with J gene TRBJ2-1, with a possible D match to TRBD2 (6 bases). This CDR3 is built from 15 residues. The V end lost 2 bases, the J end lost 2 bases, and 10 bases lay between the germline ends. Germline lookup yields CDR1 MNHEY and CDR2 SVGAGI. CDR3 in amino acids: CASSYAAGPYNEQFF. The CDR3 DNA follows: TGTGCCAGCAGTTACGCCGCGGGGCCCTACAATGAGCAGTTCTTC.

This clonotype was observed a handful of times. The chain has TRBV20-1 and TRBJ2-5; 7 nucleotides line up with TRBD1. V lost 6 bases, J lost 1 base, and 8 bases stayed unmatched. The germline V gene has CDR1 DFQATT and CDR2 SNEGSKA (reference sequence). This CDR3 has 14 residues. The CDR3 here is CSAKTGEPQETQYF. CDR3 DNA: TGCAGTGCGAAAACAGGGGAGCCCCAAGAGACCCAGTACTTC.

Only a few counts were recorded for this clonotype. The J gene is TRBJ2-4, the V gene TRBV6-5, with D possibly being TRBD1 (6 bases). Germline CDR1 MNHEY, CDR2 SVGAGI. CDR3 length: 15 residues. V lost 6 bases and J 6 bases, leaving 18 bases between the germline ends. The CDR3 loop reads CASSPGAAPPNIQYF. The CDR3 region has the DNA TGTGCCAGCAGCCCAGGGGCCGCACCCCCAAACATTCAGTACTTC.

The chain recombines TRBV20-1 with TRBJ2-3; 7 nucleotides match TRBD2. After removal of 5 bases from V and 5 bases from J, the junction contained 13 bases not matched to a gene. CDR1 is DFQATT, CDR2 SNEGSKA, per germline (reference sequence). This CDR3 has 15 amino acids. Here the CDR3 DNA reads TGCAGTGCTCAGAGTGGGAGGGGCCGGGAAGATACGCAGTATTTT. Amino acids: CSAQSGRGREDTQYF.

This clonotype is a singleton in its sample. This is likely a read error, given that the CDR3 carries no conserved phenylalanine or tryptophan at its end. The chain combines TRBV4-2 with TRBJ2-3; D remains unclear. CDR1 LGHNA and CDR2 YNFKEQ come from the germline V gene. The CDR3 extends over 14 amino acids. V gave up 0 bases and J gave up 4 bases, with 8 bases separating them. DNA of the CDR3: TGTGCCAGCAGCCAAGACCCTCCCCCAGATACGCAGTATCTT. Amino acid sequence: CASSQDPPPDTQYL.

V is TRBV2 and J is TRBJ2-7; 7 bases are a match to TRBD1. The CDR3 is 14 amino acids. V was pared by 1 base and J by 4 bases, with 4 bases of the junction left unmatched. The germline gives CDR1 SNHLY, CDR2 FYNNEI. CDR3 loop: CASSEGQGGYEQYF. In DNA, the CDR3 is TGTGCCAGCAGTGAAGGACAGGGTGGATACGAGCAGTACTTC.

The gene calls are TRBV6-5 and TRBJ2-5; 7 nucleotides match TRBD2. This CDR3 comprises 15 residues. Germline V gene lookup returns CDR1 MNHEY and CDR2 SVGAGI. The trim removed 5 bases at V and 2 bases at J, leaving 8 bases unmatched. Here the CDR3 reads CASSNRGEGQETQYF. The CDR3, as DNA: TGTGCCAGCAGTAACCGGGGGGAGGGACAAGAGACCCAGTACTTC.

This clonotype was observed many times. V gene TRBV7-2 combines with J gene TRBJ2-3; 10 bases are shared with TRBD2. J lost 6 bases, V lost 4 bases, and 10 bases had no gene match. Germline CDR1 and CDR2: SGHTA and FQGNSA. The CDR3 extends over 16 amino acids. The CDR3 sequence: CASSSELAGGQDTQYF. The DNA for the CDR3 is TGTGCCAGCAGCTCGGAATTAGCGGGGGGCCAGGATACGCAGTATTTT.

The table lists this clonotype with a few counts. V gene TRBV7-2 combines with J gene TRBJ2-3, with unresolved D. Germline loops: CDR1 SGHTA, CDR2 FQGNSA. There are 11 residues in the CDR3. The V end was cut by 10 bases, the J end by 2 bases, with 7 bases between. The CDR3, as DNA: TGTGCCATCGAACCCACAGATACGCAGTATTTT. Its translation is CAIEPTDTQYF.

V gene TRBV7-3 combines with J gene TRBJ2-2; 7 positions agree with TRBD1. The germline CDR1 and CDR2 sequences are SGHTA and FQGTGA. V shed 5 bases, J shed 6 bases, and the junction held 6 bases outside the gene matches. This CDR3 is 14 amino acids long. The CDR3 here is CASSPRGGPGELFF. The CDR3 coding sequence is TGTGCCAGCAGCCCGAGAGGGGGCCCCGGGGAGCTGTTTTTT.

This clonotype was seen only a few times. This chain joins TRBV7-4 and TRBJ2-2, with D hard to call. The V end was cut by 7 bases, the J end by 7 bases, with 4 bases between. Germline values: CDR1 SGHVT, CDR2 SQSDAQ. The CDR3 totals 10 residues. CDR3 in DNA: TGTGCCAGCAAGATCGGGGAGCTGTTTTTT. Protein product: CASKIGELFF.

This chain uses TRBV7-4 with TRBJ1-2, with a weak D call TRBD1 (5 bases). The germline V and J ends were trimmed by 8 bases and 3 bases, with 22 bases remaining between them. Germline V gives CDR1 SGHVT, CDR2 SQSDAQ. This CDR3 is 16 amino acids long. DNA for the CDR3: TGTGCCAGCGCCCAGAGCGGGGCGGAGAGAGACTATGGCTACACCTTC. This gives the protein CASAQSGAERDYGYTF. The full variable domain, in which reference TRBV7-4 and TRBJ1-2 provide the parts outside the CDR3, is GAGVSQSPRYKVAKRGRDVALRCDSISGHVTLYWYRQTLGQGSEVLTYSQSDAQRDKSGRPSGRFSAERPERSVSTLKIQRTEQGDSAVYLCASAQSGAERDYGYTFGSGTRLTVV.

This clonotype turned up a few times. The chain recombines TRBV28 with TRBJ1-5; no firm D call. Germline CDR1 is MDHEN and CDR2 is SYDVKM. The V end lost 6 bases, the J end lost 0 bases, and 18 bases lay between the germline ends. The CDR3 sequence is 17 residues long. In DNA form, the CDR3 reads TGTGCCAGCAGGTTCGGACGCGCCGTGACTAGCAATCAGCCCCAGCATTTT. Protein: CASRFGRAVTSNQPQHF.

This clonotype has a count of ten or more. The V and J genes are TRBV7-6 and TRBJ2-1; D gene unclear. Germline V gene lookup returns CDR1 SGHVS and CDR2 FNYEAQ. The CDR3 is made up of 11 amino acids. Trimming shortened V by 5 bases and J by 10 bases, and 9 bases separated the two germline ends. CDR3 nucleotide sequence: TGTGCCAGCAGCGGCGGACGGGAGCAGTTCTTC. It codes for CASSGGREQFF.

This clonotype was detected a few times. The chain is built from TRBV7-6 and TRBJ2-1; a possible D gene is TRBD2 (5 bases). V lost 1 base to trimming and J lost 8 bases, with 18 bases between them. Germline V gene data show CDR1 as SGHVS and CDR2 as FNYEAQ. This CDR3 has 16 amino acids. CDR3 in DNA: TGTGCCAGCAGCTTAGAAGTGGCGGGCGCAGACGATGAGCAGTTCTTC. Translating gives CASSLEVAGADDEQFF.

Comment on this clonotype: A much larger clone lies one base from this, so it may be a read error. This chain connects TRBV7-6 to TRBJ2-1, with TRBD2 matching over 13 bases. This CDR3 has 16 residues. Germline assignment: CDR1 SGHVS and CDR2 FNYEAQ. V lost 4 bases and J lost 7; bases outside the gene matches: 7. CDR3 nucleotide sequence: TGTGCCAGCAGCTCGGAACTAGCGGGGGGGCCGAATGAGCAGTTCTTC. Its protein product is CASSSELAGGPNEQFF.